These T cell receptor beta chains were read from a single sample in a study of T cell changes during pregnancy in multiple sclerosis. TCRdb's copy holds only in-frame clones and misses some; the assay was immunoSEQ multiplex PCR. The sample has some 47,000 clones; 88% are singletons. The sequences come from CD8+ T cells from peripheral blood mononuclear cells, collected after pregnancy. All receptors come from a female donor in good health, enrolled as a control in a pregnancy study. The CDR3 runs from the conserved cysteine through the conserved F or W. D genes are given only for firm matches. Size is omitted from some rows. Given values are once, few, many or a class for expanded clones.

d_call	v_call	j_call	clone_size	cdr3_nt	cdr3_aa
NA	TRBV5-1	TRBJ1-3	NA	TGCGCCAGCAGCTTGAACTCACTCTCTGGAAACACCATATATTTT	CASSLNSLSGNTIYF
TRBD1	TRBV28	TRBJ2-7	NA	TGTGCCAGCAGTTCGTCCCGGGACAGGGGTTACGAGCAGTACTTC	CASSSSRDRGYEQYF
TRBD2	TRBV6-6	TRBJ2-3	NA	TGTGCCACACAGGGTCCCGAGCGGGGGGGCGCAGATACGCAGTATTTT	CATQGPERGGADTQYF
TRBD1	TRBV23-1	TRBJ2-7	NA	TGCGCCAGCAGTCAACGGGACAGGGAGGCCCACGAGCAGTACTTC	CASSQRDREAHEQYF
TRBD1	TRBV7-9	TRBJ1-5	few	TGTGCCAGCAGCCCTTTAGAGACAGGGGCCAATCAGCCCCAGCATTTT	CASSPLETGANQPQHF
TRBD2	TRBV9	TRBJ2-7	NA	TGTGCCAGCAGCGTAGTTGGTAGCGGGGACGAGCAGTACTTC	CASSVVGSGDEQYF
NA	TRBV6-5	TRBJ2-7	NA	TGTGCCAGCAGTCCCTCCGCAACAGGCGAGCAGTACTTC	CASSPSATGEQYF
NA	TRBV9	TRBJ2-1	NA	TGTGCCAGCAGCCCGAAAAGACAGATATACAATGAGCAGTTCTTC	CASSPKRQIYNEQFF
NA	TRBV2	TRBJ2-7	NA	TGTGCCAGCAGGGGGCGATTCTACGAGCAGTACTTC	CASRGRFYEQYF
TRBD1	TRBV9	TRBJ1-5	NA	TGTGCCAGCAGCGGGACAGGAGGCGGCAATCAGCCCCAGCATTTT	CASSGTGGGNQPQHF
TRBD2	TRBV4-2	TRBJ2-2	NA	TGTGCCAGCAGCCAAGTTCCGGGGGGGGAGAACACCGGGGAGCTGTTTTTT	CASSQVPGGENTGELFF
NA	TRBV4-3	TRBJ2-7	NA	TGCGCCAGCAGCCAAGGAGAGGGACTGAACTACGAGCAGTACTTC	CASSQGEGLNYEQYF
NA	TRBV7-8	TRBJ2-2	once	TGTGCCAGCAGCCCCCATCAGGGCGGGGAGAACACCGGGGAGCTGTTTTTT	CASSPHQGGENTGELFF
NA	TRBV7-2	TRBJ1-4	NA	TGTGCCAGCAGCCTTGGGTCGGGACACCTAAATGAAAAACTGTTTTTT	CASSLGSGHLNEKLFF
TRBD2	TRBV6-1	TRBJ2-3	NA	TGTGCCAGCAGTGGCCCGCTGACTAGCGGGGGGGCAGGAGATACGCAGTATTTT	CASSGPLTSGGAGDTQYF
TRBD2	TRBV18	TRBJ2-2	NA	TGTGCCAGCTCACACCGAGAGCGGGGAAACACCGGGGAGCTGTTTTTT	CASSHRERGNTGELFF
TRBD2	TRBV29-1	TRBJ2-7	NA	TGCAGTGCAGCGGGGGGAGACTCCTACGAGCAGTACTTC	CSAAGGDSYEQYF
TRBD1	TRBV4-1	TRBJ2-3	NA	TGCGCCAGCAGCCCCGGACAGGACACAGATACGCAGTATTTT	CASSPGQDTDTQYF
NA	TRBV27	TRBJ2-3	NA	TGTGCCAGCAGTTTACGGTCAGGGGGCACAGATACGCAGTATTTT	CASSLRSGGTDTQYF
TRBD1	TRBV4-2	TRBJ2-2	NA	TGTGCCAGCAGCCACACGACAGGGTTGGTTGGGACCGGGGAGCTGTTTTTT	CASSHTTGLVGTGELFF
TRBD1	TRBV10-3	TRBJ1-2	NA	TGTGCCACCGGAGGGGGCAGTGGTGGCTACACCTTC	CATGGGSGGYTF
TRBD2	TRBV9	TRBJ2-4	NA	TGTGCCAGCAGCGCGGGGGGGGTAGCCAAAAACATTCAGTACTTC	CASSAGGVAKNIQYF
NA	TRBV9	TRBJ1-3	NA	TGTGCCAGCAGCGTTTCCGGCTCTGGAAACACCATATATTTT	CASSVSGSGNTIYF
NA	TRBV27	TRBJ2-2	once	TGTGCCAGCAGTTTAATAGCGGGGGAGCTGTTTTTT	CASSLIAGELFF
NA	TRBV27	TRBJ2-7	few	TGTGCCAGCAGTTTGGACACGCGCTACGAGCAGTACTTC	CASSLDTRYEQYF
NA	TRBV7-9	TRBJ1-4	NA	TGTGCCAGCAGCATGGGGGAGGCAAGGGGAAAACTGTTTTTT	CASSMGEARGKLFF
TRBD1	TRBV6-6	TRBJ1-1	once	TGTGCCAGCAGGGGGGACAGGCTTTTCTGTTTCTTT	CASRGDRLFCFF
TRBD1	TRBV4-2	TRBJ2-7	NA	TGTGCCAGCAGCAACGGACAGGGGGCATCCTACGAGCAGTACTTC	CASSNGQGASYEQYF
NA	TRBV12-1	TRBJ2-3	once	TGTGCCAGCACTCGGGGACTAGCGGGGGGGCTGGGCACAGATACGCAGTATTTT	CASTRGLAGGLGTDTQYF
TRBD1	TRBV7-9	TRBJ1-3	once	TGTGCCAGCAGCTACGGGACAGGGTCCGGAAACACCATATATTTT	CASSYGTGSGNTIYF
TRBD1	TRBV4-3	TRBJ2-1	NA	TGCGCCAGCAGCCAAGCACAGGGACAGGGCTACAATGAGCAGTTCTTC	CASSQAQGQGYNEQFF
TRBD2	TRBV27	TRBJ2-7	NA	TGTGCCAGCAGTTTGGTGCGGGGGGGGAGTAACGAGCAGTACTTC	CASSLVRGGSNEQYF
NA	TRBV5-6	TRBJ2-7	NA	TGTGCCAGCAGCCCCGGCGAGCGGGCCTACGAGCAGTACTTC	CASSPGERAYEQYF
NA	TRBV4-3	TRBJ2-4	NA	TGCGCCAGCAGCCAAGAACTTTCCAACATTCAGTACTTC	CASSQELSNIQYF
TRBD1	TRBV28	TRBJ2-3	NA	TGTGCCAGCAGTCCCCGGACAGGGTTTACGCAGTATTTT	CASSPRTGFTQYF
NA	TRBV4-1	TRBJ2-7	NA	TGCGCCAGCAGTTATTCAGACAGCTCCTACGAGCAGTACTTC	CASSYSDSSYEQYF
NA	TRBV7-9	TRBJ1-1	NA	TGTGCCAGCAGTCCCGGAGCTTTCTTT	CASSPGAFF
NA	TRBV11-1	TRBJ2-7	once	TGTGCCAGCAGCCCGGAACCAGGCTACGAGCAGTACTTC	CASSPEPGYEQYF
NA	TRBV7-9	TRBJ1-1	NA	TGTGCCAGCAGCCCGGGGGGGGTTGGTTCCACTGAAGCTTTCTTT	CASSPGGVGSTEAFF
NA	TRBV4-1	TRBJ2-3	NA	TGCGCCAGCAGCCAAGCGATGAGATCCACAGATACGCAGTATTTT	CASSQAMRSTDTQYF
NA	TRBV4-2	TRBJ2-5	NA	TGTGCCAGCAGCGAAGCCCTCGGCGGGGAGTCCCAAGAGACCCAGTACTTC	CASSEALGGESQETQYF
TRBD1	TRBV30	TRBJ1-5	once	TGTGCCTGGAGCGTCGGGACAGTTAGCAATCAGCCCCAGCATTTT	CAWSVGTVSNQPQHF
NA	TRBV9	TRBJ2-1	NA	TGTGCCAGCAGCGGTCGACAGGACGACAATGAGCAGTTCTTC	CASSGRQDDNEQFF
TRBD1	TRBV29-1	TRBJ1-1	NA	TGCAGCGTTTTGATGGGACAGATGAACACTGAAGCTTTCTTT	CSVLMGQMNTEAFF
NA	TRBV29-1	TRBJ2-1	NA	TGCAGCGTCGCCGTAGAACCCGGCTACAATGAGCAGTTCTTC	CSVAVEPGYNEQFF
NA	TRBV13	TRBJ1-1	NA	TGTGCCAGCAGCCCTCAGGGGAACACTGAAGCTTTCTTT	CASSPQGNTEAFF
NA	TRBV4-2	TRBJ1-4	NA	TGTGCCAGCAGCGCATCTACAAAACTGTTTTTT	CASSASTKLFF
NA	TRBV7-2	TRBJ2-3	NA	TGTGCCAGCAGCTCCCGCGGGCCAGATACGCAGTATTTT	CASSSRGPDTQYF
NA	TRBV7-3	TRBJ2-7	NA	TGTGCCAGCAGCTTATACTACGAGCAGTACTTC	CASSLYYEQYF
NA	TRBV7-9	TRBJ1-6	NA	TGTGCCAGCAGCTCGCTCCTCGGGAAGGAAAATTCACCCCTCCACTTT	CASSSLLGKENSPLHF
NA	TRBV4-3	TRBJ2-7	NA	TGCGCCAGCAGCCTAAGGACAGAGAGCTACGAGCAGTACTTC	CASSLRTESYEQYF
TRBD2	TRBV7-3	TRBJ2-5	NA	TGTGCCAGCAGCGAACTAGCGGGGGGAGGTGAGACCCAGTACTTC	CASSELAGGGETQYF
NA	TRBV27	TRBJ2-7	NA	TGTGCCAGCAGTTCTAGCTCCTACGAGCAGTACTTC	CASSSSSYEQYF